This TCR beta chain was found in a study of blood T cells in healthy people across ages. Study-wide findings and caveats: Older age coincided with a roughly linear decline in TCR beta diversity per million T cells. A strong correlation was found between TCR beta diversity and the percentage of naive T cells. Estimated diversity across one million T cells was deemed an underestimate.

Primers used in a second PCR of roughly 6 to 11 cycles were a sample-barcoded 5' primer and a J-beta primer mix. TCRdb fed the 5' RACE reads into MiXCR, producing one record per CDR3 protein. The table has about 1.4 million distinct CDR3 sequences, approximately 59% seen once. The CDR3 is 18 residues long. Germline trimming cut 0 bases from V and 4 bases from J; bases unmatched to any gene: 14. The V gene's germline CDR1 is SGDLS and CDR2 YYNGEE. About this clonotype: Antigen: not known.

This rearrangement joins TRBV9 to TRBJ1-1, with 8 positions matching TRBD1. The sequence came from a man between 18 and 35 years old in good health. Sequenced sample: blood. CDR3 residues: CASSVGRGAGGAGTEAFF. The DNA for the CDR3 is TGTGCCAGCAGCGTAGGTCGGGGCGCAGGGGGCGCTGGCACTGAAGCTTTCTTT.